The rows below give T cell receptor beta chains drawn from one sample of a study of shared clonotypes between healthy human individuals. Assay: immunoSEQ multiplex PCR; the TCRdb copy retains only in-frame clones and omits some. The sample lists about 2 million clones, 85% to 95% seen once, with 0.95% to 1.5% in the top ten. Sequencing was performed on naive CD8+ T cells sorted from blood. The receptors here all came from a man younger than 30 in good health. CDR3s include the opening cysteine and the closing phenylalanine or tryptophan. A D gene is named only where the DNA matches it firmly. Clone size is not always given. Where it is, it says once, few, many or a class for expanded clones.

TGCGCCAGCAGAGGCGGTAAAAACATTCAGTACTTC	CASRGGKNIQYF	.	TRBV5-1	TRBJ2-4	.
TGTGCCAGCAGCTCCTCCACGTACAATGAGCAGTTCTTC	CASSSSTYNEQFF	.	TRBV7-9	TRBJ2-1	.
TGTGCCAGCAGCGTAGGGTCGGGCCAAGAGACCCAGTACTTC	CASSVGSGQETQYF	.	TRBV9	TRBJ2-5	.
TGTGCCAGCAGCATGACAGGGGAGGGCTCTGGAAACACCATATATTTT	CASSMTGEGSGNTIYF	TRBD1	TRBV5-6	TRBJ1-3	.
TGTGCCAGCAGCTATGAGGCAAGCAATCAGCCCCAGCATTTT	CASSYEASNQPQHF	.	TRBV11-2	TRBJ1-5	.
TGCGCCAGCAGCTTGGAGGTGACACCGATCTATGGCTACACCTTC	CASSLEVTPIYGYTF	.	TRBV5-1	TRBJ1-2	.
TGTGCCAGCACAACCGGGGATGCAGATACGCAGTATTTT	CASTTGDADTQYF	.	TRBV2	TRBJ2-3	.
TGTGCCAGCAGCCCAGAAGGAGGACTAGCGGGAGGGTACCAAGAGACCCAGTACTTC	CASSPEGGLAGGYQETQYF	TRBD2	TRBV5-6	TRBJ2-5	.
TGTGCCAGCAGCTTATCGGGGGAAAAACTGTTTTTT	CASSLSGEKLFF	.	TRBV11-2	TRBJ1-4	.
TGTGCCAGCCAACAGGGGAACACTGAAGCTTTCTTT	CASQQGNTEAFF	.	TRBV27	TRBJ1-1	.
TGTGCCAGCAGTTTAGGGGACTCTGAAGCTTTCTTT	CASSLGDSEAFF	.	TRBV6-5	TRBJ1-1	once
TGTGCCCTAGAAAGCTCCTACGAGCAGTACTTC	CALESSYEQYF	.	TRBV30	TRBJ2-7	.
TGTGCCAGCAGCTTGGCCGGGGGTTGGGCTGAAGCTTTCTTT	CASSLAGGWAEAFF	.	TRBV5-6	TRBJ1-1	once
TGTGCCACCAGCAGTGACCTAACCTACGAGCAGTACTTC	CATSSDLTYEQYF	.	TRBV15	TRBJ2-7	once
TGTGCCAGCAGTTTATTAGGGCGAGAGACCCAGTACTTC	CASSLLGRETQYF	.	TRBV28	TRBJ2-5	.
TGTGCCAGCATCAATAGCGGCACTTACTCCTACGAGCAGTACTTC	CASINSGTYSYEQYF	.	TRBV7-9	TRBJ2-7	.
TGTGCCAGCAGCCAAGGACGGGAGGGGGGTCTTCTAGCCTACGAGCAGTACTTC	CASSQGREGGLLAYEQYF	TRBD2	TRBV4-2	TRBJ2-7	.
TGTGCCAGCAGTGTGAGTTATGGCTACACCTTC	CASSVSYGYTF	.	TRBV6-1	TRBJ1-2	.
TGTGCCAGCAGTTGGACAGGGTCAGCTACCTACGAGCAGTACTTC	CASSWTGSATYEQYF	TRBD1	TRBV28	TRBJ2-7	.
TGTGCCAGCAGCTTAGGGGGGACAGGGTTGCATGGCTACACCTTC	CASSLGGTGLHGYTF	TRBD1	TRBV7-9	TRBJ1-2	.
TGCAGCGTTGTGCTGACAGGAGACTATGGCTACACCTTC	CSVVLTGDYGYTF	.	TRBV29-1	TRBJ1-2	.
TGCGCCAGCGGGATTTTAGCGGGGGGTAGCACAGATACGCAGTATTTT	CASGILAGGSTDTQYF	TRBD2	TRBV10-2	TRBJ2-3	.
TGTGCCAGCAGCTTGGGTTTGGATACGCAGTATTTT	CASSLGLDTQYF	.	TRBV7-9	TRBJ2-3	.
TGCGCCAGCAGCCAAGGGGCGGGATATGGCTACACCTTC	CASSQGAGYGYTF	.	TRBV4-1	TRBJ1-2	few
TGTGCCAGCAGATGGGCGGGGGGGAATTCACCCCTCCACTTT	CASRWAGGNSPLHF	.	TRBV27	TRBJ1-6	.
TGTGCCAGCAGCCAGAACCCTGTTATGACTCTGGCCCAAGAGACCCAGTACTTC	CASSQNPVMTLAQETQYF	.	TRBV4-2	TRBJ2-5	.
TGTGCCAGCAGTTTGGGGGGGCACACCGGGGAGCTGTTTTTT	CASSLGGHTGELFF	.	TRBV28	TRBJ2-2	.
TGTGCCAGCAGCTCGGGACTAGCGGGAGTGTCTGCCCACGAGCAGTACTTC	CASSSGLAGVSAHEQYF	TRBD2	TRBV7-8	TRBJ2-7	.
TGCGCCAGCAGCTGGGACAGGGGCCCACAAATGGAGCAGTACTTC	CASSWDRGPQMEQYF	TRBD1	TRBV5-1	TRBJ2-7	once
TGCGCCAGCAGCTTGGATATAATTGGGGCGGGAGTGGACGCCGGGGAGCTGTTTTTT	CASSLDIIGAGVDAGELFF	TRBD2	TRBV5-1	TRBJ2-2	.
TGTGCCAGCAGCTTACCTCATCCACCCTACGAGCAGTACTTC	CASSLPHPPYEQYF	.	TRBV7-9	TRBJ2-7	.
TGTGCCAGCAGTGACCTAGACAAAGCTTTCTTT	CASSDLDKAFF	.	TRBV2	TRBJ1-1	.
TGCAGCGTTGTGGCCGGATATGGCTACACCTTC	CSVVAGYGYTF	.	TRBV29-1	TRBJ1-2	.
TGCGCCAGCAGCCAAGATGTCTCGGCTAGCACAGATACGCAGTATTTT	CASSQDVSASTDTQYF	.	TRBV4-3	TRBJ2-3	.
TGTGCCATCGGAGGCAGAACCTACTCCTACGAGCAGTACTTC	CAIGGRTYSYEQYF	.	TRBV10-3	TRBJ2-7	.
TGTGCCAGCAGTCCGGGGCGAACCACTGAAGCTTTCTTT	CASSPGRTTEAFF	.	TRBV5-4	TRBJ1-1	.
TGCGCCAGCAGCCAAGGCACAGTGAACACTGAAGCTTTCTTT	CASSQGTVNTEAFF	.	TRBV4-1	TRBJ1-1	.
TGTGCCAGCAGTTTCCTACATCCTAACAATGAGCAGTTCTTC	CASSFLHPNNEQFF	.	TRBV6-5	TRBJ2-1	.
TGTGCCACCAGCAGAGATTTGGGGACAGGGTTTAGCGAGCAGTACTTC	CATSRDLGTGFSEQYF	TRBD1	TRBV15	TRBJ2-7	.
TGCAGTGCTAGAGAAATCGGGACCCAGTACTTC	CSAREIGTQYF	.	TRBV20-1	TRBJ2-5	.
TGCGCCAGCAGCCCTTGGGGAGCTCCGGGGGGCGACGAGCAGTACTTC	CASSPWGAPGGDEQYF	.	TRBV5-1	TRBJ2-7	.
TGTGCCAGTAGTATGGGGGGAGAGGACGAGCAGTACTTC	CASSMGGEDEQYF	.	TRBV19	TRBJ2-7	.
TGCGCCAGCAGCTCCATCCCAGGGGACCCCTCTGGAAACACCATATATTTT	CASSSIPGDPSGNTIYF	.	TRBV5-1	TRBJ1-3	once